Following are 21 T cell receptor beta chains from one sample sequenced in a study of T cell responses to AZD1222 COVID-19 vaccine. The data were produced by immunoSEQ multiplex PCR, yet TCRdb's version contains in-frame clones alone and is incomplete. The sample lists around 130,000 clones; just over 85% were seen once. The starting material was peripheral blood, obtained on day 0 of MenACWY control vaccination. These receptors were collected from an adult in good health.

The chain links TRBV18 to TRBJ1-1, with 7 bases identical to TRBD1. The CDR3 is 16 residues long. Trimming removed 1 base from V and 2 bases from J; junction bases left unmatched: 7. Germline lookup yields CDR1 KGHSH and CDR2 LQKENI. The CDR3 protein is CASSPQVQGTNTEAFF. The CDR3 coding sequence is TGTGCCAGCTCACCACAGGTACAGGGGACCAACACTGAAGCTTTCTTT.

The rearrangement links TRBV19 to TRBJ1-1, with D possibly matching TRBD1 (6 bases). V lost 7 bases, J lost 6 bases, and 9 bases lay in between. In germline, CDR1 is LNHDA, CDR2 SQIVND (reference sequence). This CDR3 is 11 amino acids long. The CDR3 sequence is CASTGVAEAFF. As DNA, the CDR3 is TGTGCCAGTACAGGGGTGGCTGAAGCTTTCTTT.

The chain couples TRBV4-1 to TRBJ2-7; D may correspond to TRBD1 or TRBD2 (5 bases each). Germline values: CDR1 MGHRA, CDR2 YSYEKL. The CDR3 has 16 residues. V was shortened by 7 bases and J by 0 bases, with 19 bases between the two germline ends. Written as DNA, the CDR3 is TGCGCCAGCACCGCAAATCTGGGGGTAAGCTCCTACGAGCAGTACTTC. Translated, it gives CASTANLGVSSYEQYF.

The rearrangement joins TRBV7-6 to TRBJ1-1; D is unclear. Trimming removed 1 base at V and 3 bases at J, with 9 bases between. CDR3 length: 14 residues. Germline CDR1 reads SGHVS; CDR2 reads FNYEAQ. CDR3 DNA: TGTGCCAGCAGCTTAGGAGGGAGGGACACTGAAGCTTTCTTT. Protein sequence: CASSLGGRDTEAFF.

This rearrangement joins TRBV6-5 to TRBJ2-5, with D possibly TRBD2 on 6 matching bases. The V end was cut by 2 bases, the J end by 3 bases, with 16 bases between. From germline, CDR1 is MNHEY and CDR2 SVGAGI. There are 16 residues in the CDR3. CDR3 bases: TGTGCCAGCAGTTACCCCGCCCGTTCGGGGGAAGAGACCCAGTACTTC. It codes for CASSYPARSGEETQYF.

The CDR3 DNA sequence: TGTGCCAGCTCCAGGGTGTTTCAGCCCCAGCATTTT. As protein: CASSRVFQPQHF. The chain couples TRBV28 to TRBJ1-5, with D possibly matching TRBD1 (5 bases). CDR3 size: 12 residues. Per germline, CDR1 MDHEN and CDR2 SYDVKM. The V and J ends lost 8 bases and 6 bases respectively, with 11 bases between them. Full variable domain (remainder filled in from reference TRBV28 and TRBJ1-5): DVKVTQSSRYLVKRTGEKVFLECVQDMDHENMFWYRQDPGLGLRLIYFSYDVKMKEKGDIPEGYSVSREKKERFSLILESASTNQTSMYLCASSRVFQPQHFGDGTRLSIL.

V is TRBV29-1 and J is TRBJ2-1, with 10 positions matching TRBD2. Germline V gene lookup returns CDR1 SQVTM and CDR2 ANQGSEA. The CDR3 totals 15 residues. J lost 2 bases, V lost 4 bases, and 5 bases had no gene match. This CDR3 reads CSVAASGSPYNEQFF. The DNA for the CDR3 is TGCAGCGTTGCGGCTAGCGGGAGTCCCTACAATGAGCAGTTCTTC.

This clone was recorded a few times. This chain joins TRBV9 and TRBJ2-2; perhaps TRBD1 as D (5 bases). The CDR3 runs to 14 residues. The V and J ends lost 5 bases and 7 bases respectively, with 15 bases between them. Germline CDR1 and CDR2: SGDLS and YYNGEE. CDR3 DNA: TGTGCCAGCAGTGGGATGGGGCCCGACGGGGAGCTGTTTTTT. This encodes CASSGMGPDGELFF.

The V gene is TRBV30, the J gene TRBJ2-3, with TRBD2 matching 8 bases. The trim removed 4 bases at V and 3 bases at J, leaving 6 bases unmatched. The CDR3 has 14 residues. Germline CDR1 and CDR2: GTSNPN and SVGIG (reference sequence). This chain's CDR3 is CAWTSGSGTDTQYF. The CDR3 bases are TGTGCCTGGACGAGCGGGAGTGGGACAGATACGCAGTATTTT.

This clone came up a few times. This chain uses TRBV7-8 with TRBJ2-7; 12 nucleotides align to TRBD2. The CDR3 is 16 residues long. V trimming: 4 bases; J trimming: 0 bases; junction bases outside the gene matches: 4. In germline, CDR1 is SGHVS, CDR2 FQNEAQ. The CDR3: CASSYTSGRFSYEQYF. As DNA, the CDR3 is TGTGCCAGCAGCTACACTAGCGGGAGGTTCTCCTACGAGCAGTACTTC.

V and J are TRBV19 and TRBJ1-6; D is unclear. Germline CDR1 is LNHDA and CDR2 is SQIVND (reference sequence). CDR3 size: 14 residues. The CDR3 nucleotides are TGTGCGGTGGCCCACGGAGCCTATAATTCACCCCTCCACTTT. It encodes CAVAHGAYNSPLHF. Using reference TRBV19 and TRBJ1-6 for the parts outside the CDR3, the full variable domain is DGGITQSPKYLFRKEGQNVTLSCEQNLNHDAMYWYRQDPGQGLRLIYYSQIVNDFQKGDIAEGYSVSREKKESFPLTVTSAQKNPTAFYLCAVAHGAYNSPLHFGNGTRLTVT.

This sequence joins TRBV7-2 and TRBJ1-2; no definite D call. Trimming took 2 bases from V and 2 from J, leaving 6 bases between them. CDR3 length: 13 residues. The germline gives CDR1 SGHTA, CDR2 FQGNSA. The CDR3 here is CASSLRSNYGYTF. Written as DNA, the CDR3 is TGTGCCAGCAGCTTAAGGAGCAACTATGGCTACACCTTC.

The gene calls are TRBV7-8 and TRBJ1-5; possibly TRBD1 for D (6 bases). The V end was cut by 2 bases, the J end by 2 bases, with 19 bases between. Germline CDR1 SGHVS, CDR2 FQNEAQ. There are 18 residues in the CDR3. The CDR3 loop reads CASSLRGGTGLGNQPQHF. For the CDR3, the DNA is TGTGCCAGCAGCTTAAGGGGGGGGACGGGTTTAGGCAATCAGCCCCAGCATTTT.

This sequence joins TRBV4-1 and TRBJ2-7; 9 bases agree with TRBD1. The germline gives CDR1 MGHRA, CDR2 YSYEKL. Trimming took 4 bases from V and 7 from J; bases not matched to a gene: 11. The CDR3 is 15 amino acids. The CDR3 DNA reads TGCGCCAGCAGCCCCACAACAGGGGGCTCAAGGGAGCAGTACTTC. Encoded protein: CASSPTTGGSREQYF.

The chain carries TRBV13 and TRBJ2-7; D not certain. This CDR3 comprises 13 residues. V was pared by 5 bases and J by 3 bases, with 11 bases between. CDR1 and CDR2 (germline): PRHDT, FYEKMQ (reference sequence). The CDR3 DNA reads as TGTGCCAGCAGCCCCCTCGCGGTCTACGAGCAGTACTTC. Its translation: CASSPLAVYEQYF.

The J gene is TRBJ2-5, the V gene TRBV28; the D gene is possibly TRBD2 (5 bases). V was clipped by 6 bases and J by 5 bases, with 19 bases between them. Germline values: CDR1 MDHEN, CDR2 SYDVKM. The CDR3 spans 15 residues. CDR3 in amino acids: CASSEPGKAGETQYF. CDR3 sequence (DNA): TGTGCCAGCAGCGAACCGGGGAAGGCGGGTGAGACCCAGTACTTC.

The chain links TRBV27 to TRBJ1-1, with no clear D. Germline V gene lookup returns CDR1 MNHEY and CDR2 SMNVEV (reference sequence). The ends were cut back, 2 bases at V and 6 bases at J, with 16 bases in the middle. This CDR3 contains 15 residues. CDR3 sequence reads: CASSLKAAPVSEAFF. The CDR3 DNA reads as TGTGCCAGCAGTTTAAAGGCAGCCCCCGTCTCTGAAGCTTTCTTT.

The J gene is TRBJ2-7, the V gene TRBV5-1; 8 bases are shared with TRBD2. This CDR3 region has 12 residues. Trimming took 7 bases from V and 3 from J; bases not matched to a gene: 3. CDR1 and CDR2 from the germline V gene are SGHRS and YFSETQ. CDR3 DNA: TGCGCCAGCTCTAGCGGGTTCTACGAGCAGTACTTC. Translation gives CASSSGFYEQYF.

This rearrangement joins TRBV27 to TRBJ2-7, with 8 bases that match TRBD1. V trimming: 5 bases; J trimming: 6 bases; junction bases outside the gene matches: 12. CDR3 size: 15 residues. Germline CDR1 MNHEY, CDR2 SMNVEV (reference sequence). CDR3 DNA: TGTGCCAGCAGTCCGATTCGGACAGGGATGGGCGAGCAGTACTTC. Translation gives CASSPIRTGMGEQYF.

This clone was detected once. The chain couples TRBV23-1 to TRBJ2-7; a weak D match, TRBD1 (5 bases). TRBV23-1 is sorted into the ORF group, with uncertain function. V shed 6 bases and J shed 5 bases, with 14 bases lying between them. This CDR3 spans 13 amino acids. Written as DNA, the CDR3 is TGCGCCAGCAGACCACCGACAGTACACGAGCAGTACTTC. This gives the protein CASRPPTVHEQYF.

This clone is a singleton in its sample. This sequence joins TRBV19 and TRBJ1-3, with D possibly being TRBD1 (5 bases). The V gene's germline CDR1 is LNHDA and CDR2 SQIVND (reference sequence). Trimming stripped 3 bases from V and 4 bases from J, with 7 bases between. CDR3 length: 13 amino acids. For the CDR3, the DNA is TGTGCCAGTAGTATGAACAGGGGAAACACCATATATTTT. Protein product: CASSMNRGNTIYF. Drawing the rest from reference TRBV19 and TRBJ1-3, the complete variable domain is DGGITQSPKYLFRKEGQNVTLSCEQNLNHDAMYWYRQDPGQGLRLIYYSQIVNDFQKGDIAEGYSVSREKKESFPLTVTSAQKNPTAFYLCASSMNRGNTIYFGEGSWLTVV.